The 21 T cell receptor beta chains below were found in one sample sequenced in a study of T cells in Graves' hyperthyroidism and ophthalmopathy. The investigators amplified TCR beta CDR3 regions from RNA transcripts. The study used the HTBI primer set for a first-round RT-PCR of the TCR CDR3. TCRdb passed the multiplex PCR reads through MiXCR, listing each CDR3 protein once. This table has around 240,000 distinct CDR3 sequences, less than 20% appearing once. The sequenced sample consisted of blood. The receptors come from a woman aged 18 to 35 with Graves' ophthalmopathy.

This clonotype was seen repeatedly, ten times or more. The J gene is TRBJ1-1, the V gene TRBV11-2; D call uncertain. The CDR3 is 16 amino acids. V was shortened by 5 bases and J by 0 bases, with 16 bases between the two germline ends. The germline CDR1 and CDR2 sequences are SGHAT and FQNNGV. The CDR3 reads CASSPLVGIMNTEAFF. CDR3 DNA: TGTGCCAGCAGCCCATTAGTGGGTATTATGAACACTGAAGCTTTCTTT.

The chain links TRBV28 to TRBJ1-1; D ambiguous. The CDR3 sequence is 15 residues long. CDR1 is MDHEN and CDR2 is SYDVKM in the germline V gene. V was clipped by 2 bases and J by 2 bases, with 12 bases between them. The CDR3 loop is CASSLVTSLNTEAFF. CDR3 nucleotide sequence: TGTGCCAGCAGTTTAGTAACTTCCCTAAACACTGAAGCTTTCTTT.

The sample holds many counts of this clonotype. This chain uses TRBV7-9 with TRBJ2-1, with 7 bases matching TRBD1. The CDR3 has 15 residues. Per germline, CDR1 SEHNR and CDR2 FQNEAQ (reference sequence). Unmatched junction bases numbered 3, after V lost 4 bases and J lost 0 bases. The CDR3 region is CASSSGQSSYNEQFF. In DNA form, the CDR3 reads TGTGCCAGCAGCTCGGGACAGAGCTCCTACAATGAGCAGTTCTTC.

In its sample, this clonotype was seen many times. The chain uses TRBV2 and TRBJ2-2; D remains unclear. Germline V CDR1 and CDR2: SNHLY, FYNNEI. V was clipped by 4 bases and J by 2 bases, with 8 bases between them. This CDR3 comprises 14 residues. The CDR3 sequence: CASSVAYNTGELFF. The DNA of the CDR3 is TGTGCCAGCAGTGTTGCCTATAACACCGGGGAGCTGTTTTTT.

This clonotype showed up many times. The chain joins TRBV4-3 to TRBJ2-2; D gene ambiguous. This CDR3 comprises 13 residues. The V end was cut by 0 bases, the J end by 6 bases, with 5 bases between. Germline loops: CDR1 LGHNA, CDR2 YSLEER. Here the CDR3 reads CASSQDIAGELFF. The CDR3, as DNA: TGCGCCAGCAGCCAAGACATCGCCGGGGAGCTGTTTTTT.

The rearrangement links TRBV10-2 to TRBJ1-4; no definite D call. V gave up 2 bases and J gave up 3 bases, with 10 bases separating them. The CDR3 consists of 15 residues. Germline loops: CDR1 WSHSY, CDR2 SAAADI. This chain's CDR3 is CASSEGPDPNEKLFF. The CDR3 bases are TGCGCCAGCAGTGAGGGCCCGGACCCTAATGAAAAACTGTTTTTT.

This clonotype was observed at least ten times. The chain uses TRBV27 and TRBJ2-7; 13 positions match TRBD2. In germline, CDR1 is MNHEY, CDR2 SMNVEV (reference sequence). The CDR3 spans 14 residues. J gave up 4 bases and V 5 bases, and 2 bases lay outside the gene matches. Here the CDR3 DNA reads TGTGCCAGCAGTACTAGCGGGAGGGGGTACGAGCAGTACTTC. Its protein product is CASSTSGRGYEQYF.

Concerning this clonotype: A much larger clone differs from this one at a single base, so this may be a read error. CDR3 sequence reads: CASILAKNIQYF. CDR3 DNA sequence: TGTGCCAGCATTCTAGCCAAAAACATTCAGTACTTC. The rearrangement uses TRBV28 and TRBJ2-4; D gene ambiguous. The length of the CDR3 is 12 residues. Germline V lookup: CDR1 MDHEN, CDR2 SYDVKM. V lost 7 bases and J 0 bases, leaving 4 bases between the germline ends.

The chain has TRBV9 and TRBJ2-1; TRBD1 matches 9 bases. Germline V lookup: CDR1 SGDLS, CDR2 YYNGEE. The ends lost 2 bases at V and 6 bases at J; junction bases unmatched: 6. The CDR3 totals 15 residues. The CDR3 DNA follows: TGTGCCAGCAGCGTCGGGACAGGGAGCACCAATGAGCAGTTCTTC. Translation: CASSVGTGSTNEQFF.

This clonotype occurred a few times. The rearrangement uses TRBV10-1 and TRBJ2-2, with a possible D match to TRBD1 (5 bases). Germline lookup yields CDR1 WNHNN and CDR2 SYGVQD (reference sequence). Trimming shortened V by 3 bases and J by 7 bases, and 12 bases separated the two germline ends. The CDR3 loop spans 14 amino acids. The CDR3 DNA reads TGCGCCAGCAGTGACCAGGGAAAGGGCGGGGAGCTGTTTTTT. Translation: CASSDQGKGGELFF.

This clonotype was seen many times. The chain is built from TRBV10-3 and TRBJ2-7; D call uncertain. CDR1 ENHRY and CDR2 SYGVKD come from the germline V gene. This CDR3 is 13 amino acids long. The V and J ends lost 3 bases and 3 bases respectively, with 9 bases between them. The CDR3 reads CAISDWHDYEQYF. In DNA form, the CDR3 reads TGTGCCATCAGTGATTGGCATGACTACGAGCAGTACTTC.

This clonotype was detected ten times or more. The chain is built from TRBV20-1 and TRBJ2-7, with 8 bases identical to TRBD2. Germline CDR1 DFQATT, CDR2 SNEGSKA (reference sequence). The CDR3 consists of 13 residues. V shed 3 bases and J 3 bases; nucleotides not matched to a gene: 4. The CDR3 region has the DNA TGCAGTGCTAGGTCTCGGGGGGGCTACGAGCAGTACTTC. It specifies CSARSRGGYEQYF.

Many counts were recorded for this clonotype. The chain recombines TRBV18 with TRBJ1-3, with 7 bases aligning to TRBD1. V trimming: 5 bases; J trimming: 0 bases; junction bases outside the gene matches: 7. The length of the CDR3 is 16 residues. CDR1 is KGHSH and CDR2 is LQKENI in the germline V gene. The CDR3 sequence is CASSVTGTASGNTIYF. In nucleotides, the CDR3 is TGTGCCAGCTCAGTTACCGGGACAGCCTCTGGAAACACCATATATTTT.

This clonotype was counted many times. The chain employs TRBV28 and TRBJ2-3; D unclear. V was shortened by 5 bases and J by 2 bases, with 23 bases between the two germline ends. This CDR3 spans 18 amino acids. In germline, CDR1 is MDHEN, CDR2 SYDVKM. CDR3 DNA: TGTGCCAGCAGTCCCATAGAGAGCACCGACATCGACACAGATACGCAGTATTTT. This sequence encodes CASSPIESTDIDTDTQYF. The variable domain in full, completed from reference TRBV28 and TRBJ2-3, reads DVKVTQSSRYLVKRTGEKVFLECVQDMDHENMFWYRQDPGLGLRLIYFSYDVKMKEKGDIPEGYSVSREKKERFSLILESASTNQTSMYLCASSPIESTDIDTDTQYFGPGTRLTVL.

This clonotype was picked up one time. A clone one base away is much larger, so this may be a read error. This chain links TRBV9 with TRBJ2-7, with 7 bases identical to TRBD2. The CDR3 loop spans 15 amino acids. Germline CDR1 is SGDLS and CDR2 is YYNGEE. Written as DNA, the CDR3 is TGTGCCGGCAGCAAAAGAAGCGGGACCCCCTACGAGCAGTACTTC. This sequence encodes CAGSKRSGTPYEQYF.

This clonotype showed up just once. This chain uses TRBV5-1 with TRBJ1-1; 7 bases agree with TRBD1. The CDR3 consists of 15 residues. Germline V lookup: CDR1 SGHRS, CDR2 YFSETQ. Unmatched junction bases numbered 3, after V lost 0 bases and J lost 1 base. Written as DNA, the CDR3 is TGCGCCAGCAGCTTGGGCCGGGACAGGAACACTGAAGCTTTCTTT. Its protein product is CASSLGRDRNTEAFF.

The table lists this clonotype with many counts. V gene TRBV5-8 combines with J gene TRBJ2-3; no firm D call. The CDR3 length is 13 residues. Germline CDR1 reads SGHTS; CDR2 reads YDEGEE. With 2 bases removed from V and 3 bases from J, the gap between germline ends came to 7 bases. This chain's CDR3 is CASSLTITDTQYF. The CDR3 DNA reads TGTGCCAGCAGCTTAACGATTACAGATACGCAGTATTTT.

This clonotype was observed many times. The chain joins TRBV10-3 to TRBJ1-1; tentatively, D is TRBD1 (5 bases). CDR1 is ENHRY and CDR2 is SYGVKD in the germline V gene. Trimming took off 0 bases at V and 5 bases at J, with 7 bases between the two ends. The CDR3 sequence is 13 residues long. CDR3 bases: TGTGCCATCAGTGAGTCGTACAGGACTGAAGCTTTCTTT. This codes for CAISESYRTEAFF.

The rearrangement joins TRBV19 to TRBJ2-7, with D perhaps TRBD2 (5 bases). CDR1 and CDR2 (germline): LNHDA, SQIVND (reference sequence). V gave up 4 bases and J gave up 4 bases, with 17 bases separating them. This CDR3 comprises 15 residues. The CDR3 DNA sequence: TGTGCCAGTAGTAGCTACCGGACTGGAGCGTACGAGCAGTACTTC. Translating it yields CASSSYRTGAYEQYF.

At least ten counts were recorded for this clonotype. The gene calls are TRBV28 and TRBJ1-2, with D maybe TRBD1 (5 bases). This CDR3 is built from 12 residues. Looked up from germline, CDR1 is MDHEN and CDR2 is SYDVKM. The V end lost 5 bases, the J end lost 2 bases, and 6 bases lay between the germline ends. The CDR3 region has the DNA TGTGCCAGCAGTGGGACGAACTATGGCTACACCTTC. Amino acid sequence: CASSGTNYGYTF.

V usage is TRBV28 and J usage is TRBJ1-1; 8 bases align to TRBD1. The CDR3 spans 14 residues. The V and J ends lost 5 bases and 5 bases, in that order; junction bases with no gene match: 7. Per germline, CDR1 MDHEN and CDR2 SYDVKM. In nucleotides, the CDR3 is TGTGCCAGCAGTATGACAGGGGCTCGGACTGAAGCTTTCTTT. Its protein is CASSMTGARTEAFF.